The 26 T cell receptor beta chains reported below all come from one sample, sequenced in a study of CD4+ T cells in melanoma. TCRdb's table, derived via immunoSEQ multiplex PCR, lists solely in-frame clones and lacks some. The sample has about 21,000 clones, approximately 80% seen once. Sample: cells from a culture (not recorded whether cultured in vitro). These receptors all stem from a human donor with melanoma.

The V call is TRBV7-2, the J call TRBJ2-3; a weak D match, TRBD2 (6 bases). The CDR3 loop spans 17 amino acids. Germline lookup yields CDR1 SGHTA and CDR2 FQGNSA. The germline V and J ends were trimmed by 5 bases and 2 bases, with 20 bases remaining between them. The CDR3 loop reads CASSRQFRETFTDTQYF. For the CDR3, the DNA is TGTGCCAGCAGCCGCCAATTCCGGGAGACCTTCACAGATACGCAGTATTTT.

The gene calls are TRBV18 and TRBJ1-2; 9 positions agree with TRBD1. In germline, CDR1 is KGHSH, CDR2 LQKENI. This CDR3 is built from 14 residues. J gave up 4 bases and V 4 bases, and 4 bases lay outside the gene matches. The chain's CDR3 is CASSQSGQGYGYTF. The CDR3 region has the DNA TGTGCCAGCTCACAATCGGGACAGGGCTATGGCTACACCTTC.

This chain connects TRBV6-6 to TRBJ1-2; D is ambiguous. The CDR3 extends over 15 amino acids. Germline CDR1 and CDR2: MNHNY and SVGAGI (reference sequence). Trimming shortened V by 9 bases and J by 4 bases, and 21 bases separated the two germline ends. CDR3 coding DNA: TGTGCCAGTCGAGGAAAGGAATTTCACGGCTATGGCTACACCTTC. Translated, it gives CASRGKEFHGYGYTF.

The chain links TRBV5-1 to TRBJ2-5; D remains ambiguous. The CDR3 runs 13 residues. CDR1 and CDR2 from the germline V gene are SGHRS and YFSETQ. Deletions cut 0 bases from V and 1 base from J, with 4 bases between. This CDR3 reads CASSLGSQETQYF. DNA for the CDR3: TGCGCCAGCAGCTTGGGCTCCCAAGAGACCCAGTACTTC.

CDR3 coding DNA: TGTGCCTGGAGTCTCCCCGTCGGAAGCAATCAGCCCCAGCATTTT. The encoded protein is CAWSLPVGSNQPQHF. The rearrangement links TRBV30 to TRBJ1-5; the D is unclear. The germline CDR1 and CDR2 sequences are GTSNPN and SVGIG (reference sequence). The CDR3 totals 15 residues. V lost 2 bases to trimming and J lost 1 base, with 12 bases between them.

The V gene is TRBV14, the J gene TRBJ2-6; D is unclear. V was clipped by 1 base and J by 1 base, with 5 bases between them. This CDR3 contains 15 residues. Germline CDR1 reads SGHDN; CDR2 reads FVKESK. DNA of the CDR3: TGTGCCAGCAGCCAAGTTGGGTCTGGGGCCAACGTCCTGACTTTC. It translates to CASSQVGSGANVLTF.

V gene TRBV2 combines with J gene TRBJ2-7, with D unresolved. The V gene lost 2 bases and the J gene lost 6 bases, with 14 bases spanning the gap. CDR1 is SNHLY, CDR2 FYNNEI, per germline. There are 14 residues in the CDR3. CDR3 nucleotide sequence: TGTGCCAGCAGTGAAACTGTTCACTGGGGCGAGCAGTACTTC. The encoded protein is CASSETVHWGEQYF.

V is TRBV6-5 and J is TRBJ1-2; D is unclear. Germline CDR1 and CDR2: MNHEY and SVGAGI. V was trimmed by 2 bases and J by 4 bases, leaving 17 bases between them. The CDR3 totals 16 residues. CDR3 amino acids: CASSYDPGSSVYGYTF. The CDR3 nucleotides are TGTGCCAGCAGTTACGATCCGGGGAGCTCTGTCTATGGCTACACCTTC.

The chain is built from TRBV29-1 and TRBJ1-1; 8 nucleotides match TRBD1. Germline V lookup: CDR1 SQVTM, CDR2 ANQGSEA. The trim removed 4 bases at V and 0 bases at J, leaving 7 bases unmatched. The CDR3 runs to 15 residues. The CDR3 sequence: CSVARGPSMNTEAFF. In DNA, the CDR3 is TGCAGCGTTGCCAGGGGGCCTTCAATGAACACTGAAGCTTTCTTT.

V gene TRBV5-6 combines with J gene TRBJ1-1, with no clear D. This CDR3 comprises 13 residues. Deletions cut 2 bases from V and 1 base from J, with 6 bases between. The germline V gene has CDR1 SGHDT and CDR2 YYEEEE. The CDR3 bases are TGTGCCAGCAGCTTAGGGTGGAACACTGAAGCTTTCTTT. It encodes CASSLGWNTEAFF.

This clone was seen just once. The V gene is TRBV5-1, the J gene TRBJ2-1; 8 bases align to TRBD2. V lost 0 bases to trimming and J lost 2 bases; unmatched junction nucleotides: 4. Germline CDR1 is SGHRS and CDR2 is YFSETQ. This CDR3 has 16 amino acids. The CDR3 DNA sequence: TGCGCCAGCAGCTTGGGCGGGGGGAGGGCCTACAATGAGCAGTTCTTC. This encodes CASSLGGGRAYNEQFF.

The chain combines TRBV29-1 with TRBJ2-3, with D unclear. The germline V gene encodes CDR1 SQVTM and CDR2 ANQGSEA. CDR3 size: 13 residues. Trimming took off 4 bases at V and 2 bases at J, with 10 bases between the two ends. The DNA of the CDR3 is TGCAGCGTTGGAACCAGATTCACAGATACGCAGTATTTT. This sequence encodes CSVGTRFTDTQYF.

The chain links TRBV5-1 to TRBJ2-1; tentatively, D is TRBD2 (6 bases). Germline assignment: CDR1 SGHRS and CDR2 YFSETQ. The CDR3 loop spans 16 amino acids. The V end was cut by 1 base, the J end by 9 bases, with 20 bases between. The CDR3 sequence: CASSLLFAGGLGEQFF. The CDR3 DNA reads TGCGCCAGCAGCTTGCTCTTTGCCGGGGGACTGGGTGAGCAGTTCTTC.

This clone was detected a few times. The chain recombines TRBV7-8 with TRBJ1-2; unclear D gene. Germline CDR1 reads SGHVS; CDR2 reads FQNEAQ. Trimming pared 3 bases from V and 3 bases from J, leaving 11 bases between. The CDR3 runs to 14 residues. This chain's CDR3 is CASSFREGHYGYTF. The CDR3 DNA reads as TGTGCCAGCAGCTTTAGAGAGGGCCACTATGGCTACACCTTC.

The CDR3 spells CASSPRLDNEKLFF. CDR3 nucleotides: TGCGCCAGCAGCCCCCGTTTGGATAATGAAAAACTGTTTTTT. The chain carries TRBV5-1 and TRBJ1-4; no firm D call. Looked up from germline, CDR1 is SGHRS and CDR2 is YFSETQ. CDR3 length equals 14 residues. Trimming pared 4 bases from V and 4 bases from J, leaving 11 bases between.

The gene calls are TRBV6-6 and TRBJ1-5; D might be TRBD1 (5 bases). With 0 bases removed from V and 4 bases from J, the gap between germline ends came to 10 bases. The germline V gene has CDR1 MNHNY and CDR2 SVGAGI (reference sequence). The CDR3 runs to 15 residues. Here the CDR3 reads CASSYSNRGNQPQHF. The CDR3, as DNA: TGTGCCAGCAGTTACTCGAATCGGGGGAATCAGCCCCAGCATTTT.

The chain has TRBV19 and TRBJ2-5; 12 bases align to TRBD2. Germline loops: CDR1 LNHDA, CDR2 SQIVND (reference sequence). V shed 7 bases and J 5 bases; nucleotides not matched to a gene: 8. The CDR3 covers 15 residues. The CDR3 sequence is CASTRTSGARETQYF. CDR3 DNA: TGTGCCAGTACCCGGACTAGCGGGGCACGGGAGACCCAGTACTTC.

V and J are TRBV10-3 and TRBJ1-4; 7 bases are shared with TRBD1. The CDR3 is 13 amino acids. The germline gives CDR1 ENHRY, CDR2 SYGVKD. Trimming cost V 10 bases and J 2 bases; bases outside gene matches: 4. The CDR3 protein is CATRGTTNEKLFF. DNA of the CDR3: TGTGCCACCAGGGGGACGACTAATGAAAAACTGTTTTTT.

The chain combines TRBV6-1 with TRBJ1-5; unclear D gene. V lost 7 bases, J lost 14 bases, and 18 bases lay in between. This CDR3 contains 12 residues. CDR1 and CDR2 (germline): MNHNS, SASEGT. In DNA form, the CDR3 reads TGTGCCAGCACCTTTATGGGCGAGACTAAGCATTTT. Translation gives CASTFMGETKHF.

A few counts support this clone. The V and J genes are TRBV5-1 and TRBJ1-1; a weak D match, TRBD1 (6 bases). The germline gives CDR1 SGHRS, CDR2 YFSETQ. The CDR3 contains 13 residues. V was cut by 0 bases and J by 7 bases, with 10 bases left in between. The CDR3: CASSLDRVGEAFF. CDR3 nucleotide sequence: TGCGCCAGCAGCTTGGACAGGGTGGGTGAAGCTTTCTTT.

The chain joins TRBV19 to TRBJ1-5; TRBD1 matches at 7 bases. V lost 0 bases to trimming and J lost 7 bases; unmatched junction nucleotides: 12. The CDR3 consists of 17 residues. The germline V gene encodes CDR1 LNHDA and CDR2 SQIVND (reference sequence). The chain's CDR3 is CASSIDAWGRGNQPQHF. DNA for the CDR3: TGTGCCAGTAGTATAGATGCATGGGGCAGGGGGAACCAGCCCCAGCATTTT.

This clone was counted once. V is TRBV7-2 and J is TRBJ2-1; no definite D call. Per the germline V gene, CDR1 is SGHTA and CDR2 is FQGNSA. The CDR3 spans 15 residues. V gave up 1 base and J gave up 2 bases, with 9 bases separating them. CDR3: CASSLDPAPYNEQFF. CDR3 nucleotide sequence: TGTGCCAGCAGCTTAGATCCGGCCCCCTACAATGAGCAGTTCTTC.

The CDR3 bases are TGTGCCAGTAGTGAACCAGGGGGCGCGTCTGGAAACACCATATATTTT. Translation gives CASSEPGGASGNTIYF. This chain uses TRBV19 with TRBJ1-3; 8 nucleotides align to TRBD1. Trimming removed 5 bases from V and 1 base from J; junction bases left unmatched: 7. This CDR3 spans 16 amino acids. Looked up from germline, CDR1 is LNHDA and CDR2 is SQIVND (reference sequence).

The rearrangement links TRBV13 to TRBJ1-6; D possibly corresponds to TRBD1 (5 bases). The CDR3 contains 15 residues. CDR1 PRHDT and CDR2 FYEKMQ come from the germline V gene (reference sequence). Trimming left V 5 bases short and J 8 bases short, with 16 bases between. CDR3 protein: CASSDTPGGDSPLHF. The CDR3 nucleotides are TGTGCCAGCAGCGATACCCCCGGGGGGGATTCACCCCTCCACTTT.

The chain joins TRBV4-1 to TRBJ2-2, with TRBD2 identical over 8 bases. The CDR3 extends over 17 amino acids. With V trimmed by 9 bases and J by 0 bases, 12 bases remained unmatched. Germline values: CDR1 MGHRA, CDR2 YSYEKL. CDR3 sequence: CASTRAGDPSNTGELFF. DNA of the CDR3: TGCGCCAGTACTAGAGCGGGGGACCCGTCGAACACCGGGGAGCTGTTTTTT.

The rearrangement joins TRBV19 to TRBJ1-5; tentatively, D is TRBD1 (6 bases). Germline V gene lookup returns CDR1 LNHDA and CDR2 SQIVND (reference sequence). The germline V and J ends were trimmed by 8 bases and 4 bases, with 15 bases remaining between them. This CDR3 is 14 amino acids long. The CDR3 DNA reads TGTGCCAGTGGTCAGGGGAGGTTGAATCAGCCCCAGCATTTT. Translation: CASGQGRLNQPQHF.